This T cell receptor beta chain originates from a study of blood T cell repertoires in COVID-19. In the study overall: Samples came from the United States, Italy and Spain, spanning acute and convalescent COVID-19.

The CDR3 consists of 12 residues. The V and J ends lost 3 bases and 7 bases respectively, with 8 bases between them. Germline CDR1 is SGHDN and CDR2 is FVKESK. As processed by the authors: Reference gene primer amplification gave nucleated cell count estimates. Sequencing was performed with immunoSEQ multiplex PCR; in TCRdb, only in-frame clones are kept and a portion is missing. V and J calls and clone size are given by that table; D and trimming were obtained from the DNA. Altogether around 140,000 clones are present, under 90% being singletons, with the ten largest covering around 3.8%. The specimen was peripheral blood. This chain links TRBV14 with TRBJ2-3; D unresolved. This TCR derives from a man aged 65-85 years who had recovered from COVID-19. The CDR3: CASSQAHNTQYF. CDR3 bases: TGTGCCAGCAGCCAGGCACACAATACGCAGTATTTT.